This T cell receptor beta chain originates from a study of blood T cell repertoires in COVID-19. Study information: Collection of acute and convalescent COVID-19 samples took place in the United States, Italy and Spain. Nucleic acid was either cDNA or gDNA, and it came from T cells, B-cell-depleted T cells, or PBMCs.

Per the germline V gene, CDR1 is MNHEY and CDR2 is SVGAGI. This CDR3 is 13 amino acids long. Unmatched junction bases numbered 3, after V lost 4 bases and J lost 5 bases. In the authors' methods: Amplification with reference gene primers provided the estimates of nucleated cell counts. Sequencing used immunoSEQ multiplex PCR; TCRdb keeps in-frame clones, though not all of them. V and J calls plus clone size are reproduced from that table; the DNA served to infer D and trimming. The data show approximately 140,000 clones, 75% to 85% seen once. The source of this sequence is a man between 60 and 75 years old with active or convalescent COVID-19. Sequencing was carried out using peripheral blood. The J gene is TRBJ2-5, the V gene TRBV6-5; 8 bases are a match to TRBD2. This chain's CDR3 is CASSSAGDETQYF. The CDR3 nucleotides read TGTGCCAGCAGTTCAGCGGGAGATGAGACCCAGTACTTC.